One sample yielded the 4 T cell receptor beta chains listed below, sequenced in a study of shared clonotypes between healthy human individuals. Some clones are missing from TCRdb's copy, which holds only in-frame ones; the method was immunoSEQ multiplex PCR. In the table there are about 2.3 million clones, just under 95% of which are singletons. Sequenced sample: naive CD4+ T cells from PBMCs. Subset reported: CD45RA+ positively selected. The receptors shown here come from a man aged 18 to 29 in good health. Some clones in this sample may be carry-over from other donors' samples.

J is TRBJ2-1 and V is TRBV7-9; D may match TRBD1 or TRBD2 (6 bases each). V lost 5 bases and J lost 10, with 12 bases in between. CDR1 and CDR2 (germline): SEHNR, FQNEAQ (reference sequence). The CDR3 contains 12 residues. In nucleotides, the CDR3 is TGTGCCAGCAGCCTTATAGGGGGGGAGCAGTTCTTC. Translation gives CASSLIGGEQFF.

The chain combines TRBV7-8 with TRBJ1-1; 7 bases align to TRBD1. CDR1 and CDR2 from the germline V gene are SGHVS and FQNEAQ. This CDR3 spans 16 amino acids. The ends lost 5 bases at V and 3 bases at J; junction bases unmatched: 12. Here the CDR3 DNA reads TGTGCCAGCAGCCCCGGGACAGCAATTTTCGACACTGAAGCTTTCTTT. Encoded protein: CASSPGTAIFDTEAFF. The full variable domain, with the rest looked up from reference TRBV7-8 and TRBJ1-1, is GAGVSQSPRYKVAKRGQDVALRCDPISGHVSLFWYQQALGQGPEFLTYFQNEAQLDKSGLPSDRFFAERPEGSVSTLKIQRTQQEDSAVYLCASSPGTAIFDTEAFFGQGTRLTVV.

The sample holds a few counts of this clone. V and J are TRBV30 and TRBJ1-2, with a tentative D call TRBD1 (5 bases). Trimming took off 2 bases at V and 10 bases at J, with 14 bases between the two ends. The CDR3 spans 12 residues. Per germline, CDR1 GTSNPN and CDR2 SVGIG (reference sequence). The CDR3 protein is CAWSQTDTSYTF. DNA of the CDR3: TGTGCCTGGAGTCAGACGGACACCTCCTACACCTTC. Full variable domain (remainder filled in from reference TRBV30 and TRBJ1-2): SQTIHQWPATLVQPVGSPLSLECTVEGTSNPNLYWYRQAAGRGLQLLFYSVGIGQISSEVPQNLSASRPQDRQFILSSKKLLLSDSGFYLCAWSQTDTSYTFGSGTRLTVV.

The J gene is TRBJ2-2, the V gene TRBV7-2; D unresolved. Trimming removed 5 bases at V and 0 bases at J, with 13 bases between. The CDR3 loop spans 16 amino acids. Germline CDR1 is SGHTA and CDR2 is FQGNSA. The CDR3 nucleotides are TGTGCCAGCAGCGCACGGGTGGGGTCGAACACCGGGGAGCTGTTTTTT. Protein: CASSARVGSNTGELFF.